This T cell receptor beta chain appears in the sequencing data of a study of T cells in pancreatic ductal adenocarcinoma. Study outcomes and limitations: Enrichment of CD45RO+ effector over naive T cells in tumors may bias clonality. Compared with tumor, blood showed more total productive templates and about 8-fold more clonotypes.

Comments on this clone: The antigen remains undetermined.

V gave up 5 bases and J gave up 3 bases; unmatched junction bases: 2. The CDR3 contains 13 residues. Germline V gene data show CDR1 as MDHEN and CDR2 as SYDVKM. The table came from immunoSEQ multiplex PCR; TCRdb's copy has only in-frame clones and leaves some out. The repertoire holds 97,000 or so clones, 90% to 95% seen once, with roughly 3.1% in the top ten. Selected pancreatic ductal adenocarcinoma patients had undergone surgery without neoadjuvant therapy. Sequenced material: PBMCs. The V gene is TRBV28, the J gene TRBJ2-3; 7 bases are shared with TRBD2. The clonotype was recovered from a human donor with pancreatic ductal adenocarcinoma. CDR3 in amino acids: CASSRSGTDTQYF. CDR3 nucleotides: TGTGCCAGCAGTCGTAGCGGGACAGATACGCAGTATTTT.